This T cell receptor beta chain was obtained from a study of beta chain features in type 1 diabetes. The whole isolated RNA underwent reverse transcription, so sequencing captured expressed TCRB transcripts. Produced via immunoSEQ multiplex PCR; TCRdb's table is partial and in-frame only. The sample lists 12,000 to 15,000 clones, approximately 68% occurring once. This CDR3 is built from 14 residues. The ends lost 0 bases at V and 10 bases at J; junction bases unmatched: 6. CDR1 is SQVTM, CDR2 ANQGSEA, per germline. Study-level results: The study found moderately but significantly shorter TCRB CDR3s in all four CD4+ subsets of Type 1 diabetes patients. A potential influence of HLA type upon TCRB rearrangement remained unresolved herein.

As to this clone: The antigen remains unidentified.

Sequencing was done on a sample of stem cell memory CD4+ T cells from blood. This TCR was recovered from a woman aged 18-29 years with type 1 diabetes. The rearrangement uses TRBV29-1 and TRBJ2-1; 10 positions agree with TRBD2. In nucleotides, the CDR3 is TGCAGCGTTGAAGATAGGACTAGCGGAGACGAGCAGTTCTTC. Its protein product is CSVEDRTSGDEQFF.